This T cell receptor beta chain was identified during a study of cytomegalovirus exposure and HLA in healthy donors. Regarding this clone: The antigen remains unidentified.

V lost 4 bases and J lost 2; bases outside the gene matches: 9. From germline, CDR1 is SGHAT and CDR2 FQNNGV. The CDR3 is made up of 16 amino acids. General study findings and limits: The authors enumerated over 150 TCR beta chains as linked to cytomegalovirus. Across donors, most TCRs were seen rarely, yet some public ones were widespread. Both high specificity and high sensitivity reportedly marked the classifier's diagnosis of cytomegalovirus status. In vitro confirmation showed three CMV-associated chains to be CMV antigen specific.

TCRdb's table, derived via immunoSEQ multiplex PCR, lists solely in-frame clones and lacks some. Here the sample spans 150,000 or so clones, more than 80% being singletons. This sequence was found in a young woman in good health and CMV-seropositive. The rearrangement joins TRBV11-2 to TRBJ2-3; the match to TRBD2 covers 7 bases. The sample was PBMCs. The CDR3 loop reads CASSYSGTTFTDTQYF. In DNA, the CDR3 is TGTGCCAGCAGCTATTCCGGGACTACATTCACAGATACGCAGTATTTT.